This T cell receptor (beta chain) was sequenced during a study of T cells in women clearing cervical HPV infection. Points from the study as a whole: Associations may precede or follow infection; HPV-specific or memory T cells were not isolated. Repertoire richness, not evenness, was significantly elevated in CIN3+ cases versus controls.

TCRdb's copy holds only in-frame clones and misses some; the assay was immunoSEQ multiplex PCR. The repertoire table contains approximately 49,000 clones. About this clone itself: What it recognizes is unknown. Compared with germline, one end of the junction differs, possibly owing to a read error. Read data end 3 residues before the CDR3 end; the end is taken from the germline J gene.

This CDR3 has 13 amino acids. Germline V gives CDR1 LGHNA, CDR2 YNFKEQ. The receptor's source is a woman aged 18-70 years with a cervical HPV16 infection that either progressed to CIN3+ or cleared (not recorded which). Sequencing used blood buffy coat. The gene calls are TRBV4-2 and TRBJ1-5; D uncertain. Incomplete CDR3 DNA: TGCGCCAGCAGCCAAGAGCCCGGTCAGCCC. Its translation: CASSQEPGQP. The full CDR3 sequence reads CASSQEPGQPQHF.